This T cell receptor (beta chain) was captured by sequencing in a study of T cells in Graves' hyperthyroidism and ophthalmopathy. Amplification yielded TCR beta CDR3 regions, with RNA transcripts as the source. A set of HTBI primers served as the primers for a first-round RT-PCR of the TCR CDR3. TCRdb re-derived calls from the multiplex PCR reads in MiXCR, one entry per CDR3 protein. The sample contains a few hundred thousand distinct CDR3 sequences, about 15% of which appear only once. The CDR3 is 13 amino acids. CDR1 is SNHLY, CDR2 FYNNEI, per germline. The germline V and J ends were trimmed by 2 bases and 5 bases, with 7 bases remaining between them. This clonotype came up many times.

The chain recombines TRBV2 with TRBJ2-1; no firm D call. This TCR derives from a woman in her 30s with Graves' hyperthyroidism. Material: blood. CDR3 bases: TGTGCCAGCAGTGAAACCTTTCACAATGAGCAGTTCTTC. Its translation: CASSETFHNEQFF.